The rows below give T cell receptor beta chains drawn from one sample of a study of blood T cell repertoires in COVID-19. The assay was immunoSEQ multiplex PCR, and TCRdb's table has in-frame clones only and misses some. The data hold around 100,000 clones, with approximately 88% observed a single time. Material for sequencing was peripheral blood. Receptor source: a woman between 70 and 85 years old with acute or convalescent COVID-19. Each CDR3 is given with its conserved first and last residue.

CDR3aa: CASSLGRPNYGYTF
v_gene: TRBV7-8

CDR3aa: CACTGRGQPQHF
v_gene: TRBV30

CDR3aa: CASSLPQGISYEQYF
v_gene: TRBV7-9

CDR3aa: CASSYGGPLHF
v_gene: TRBV3-1/TRBV3-2

CDR3aa: CASSQERAGVGYTF
v_gene: TRBV3-1/TRBV3-2

CDR3aa: CATSRGGGEETQYF
v_gene: TRBV15

CDR3aa: CASGGFTEAFF
v_gene: TRBV2

CDR3aa: CATSRRGPPYEQYF
v_gene: TRBV24-1

CDR3aa: CAWDRGSNQPQHF
v_gene: TRBV30

CDR3aa: CASTGGQGGEQYF
v_gene: TRBV19

CDR3aa: CASSEPALAGVREQYF
v_gene: TRBV10-2

CDR3aa: CASSFRTGAANEKLFF
v_gene: TRBV11-2

CDR3aa: CATRRRGQGYMNTEAFF
v_gene: TRBV24-1

CDR3aa: CASSPVDYGYTF
v_gene: TRBV6-5

CDR3aa: CASSYDGLTEAFF
v_gene: TRBV6-5

CDR3aa: CASSWTGNPNEQFF
v_gene: TRBV27

CDR3aa: CASSVDEGFGANVLTF
v_gene: TRBV9

CDR3aa: CASSLDFPGSYEQYF
v_gene: TRBV7-9

CDR3aa: CASTLYRGSALSGNTIYF
v_gene: TRBV7-9

CDR3aa: CASSLDRPASGYSYEQYF
v_gene: TRBV19

CDR3aa: CASSDQRGGFNEQFF
v_gene: TRBV6-4

CDR3aa: CASNRGRTDEQFF
v_gene: TRBV7-3

CDR3aa: CASSLARQGANYGYTF
v_gene: TRBV5-4

CDR3aa: CASSSGQLINYGYTF
v_gene: TRBV6-6

CDR3aa: CAWSVIQGGYGYTF
v_gene: TRBV30

CDR3aa: CASREDREDQPQHF
v_gene: TRBV19

CDR3aa: CASSGVQRGGGRDTQYF
v_gene: TRBV9

CDR3aa: CASSLRGYGYTF
v_gene: TRBV27

CDR3aa: CASTDRYAGELFF
v_gene: TRBV6-5

CDR3aa: CASSLGLTRASGRRETQYF
v_gene: TRBV5-1

CDR3aa: CAWSRQGAGSNQPQHF
v_gene: TRBV30

CDR3aa: CASSGTAEKLFF
v_gene: TRBV6-2/TRBV6-3

CDR3aa: CASSRGRGGSEQYF
v_gene: TRBV6-5

CDR3aa: CASGYRAYTEAFF
v_gene: TRBV6-6

CDR3aa: CASSRQGDWGELFF
v_gene: TRBV3-1/TRBV3-2

CDR3aa: CASSTGQSSGANVLTF
v_gene: TRBV5-6

CDR3aa: CASSITDNQPQHF
v_gene: TRBV19

CDR3aa: CASSRTGEVVRAFF
v_gene: TRBV11-2

CDR3aa: CASSLGPVTGELFF
v_gene: TRBV19

CDR3aa: CASSYQTGGNTEAFF
v_gene: TRBV7-8